A single sample is the source of the 26 T cell receptor beta chains below, sequenced in a study of blood T cell repertoires in COVID-19. Generated by immunoSEQ multiplex PCR, the TCRdb table keeps only in-frame clones and is missing some. The profile shows just over 150,000 clones, about 85% of them singletons. Sequenced material: peripheral blood. The origin of the receptors is an older woman with acute or convalescent COVID-19.

This chain links TRBV28 with TRBJ2-3, with 10 bases identical to TRBD1. V was pared by 5 bases and J by 3 bases, with 5 bases of the junction left unmatched. CDR1 and CDR2 from the germline V gene are MDHEN and SYDVKM. The CDR3 loop spans 15 amino acids. CDR3 DNA: TGTGCCAGCAGTCCCGGGGGACAGGGGACAGATACGCAGTATTTT. It specifies CASSPGGQGTDTQYF.

This chain links TRBV2 with TRBJ1-2; TRBD1 aligns across 7 bases. V lost 0 bases to trimming and J lost 2 bases; unmatched junction nucleotides: 6. Germline loops: CDR1 SNHLY, CDR2 FYNNEI. This CDR3 is 16 amino acids long. CDR3 protein: CASSEAGTTGNYGYTF. DNA for the CDR3: TGTGCCAGCAGTGAAGCCGGAACGACAGGGAACTATGGCTACACCTTC. Variable domain in full (rest from reference TRBV2 and TRBJ1-2): EPEVTQTPSHQVTQMGQEVILRCVPISNHLYFYWYRQILGQKVEFLVSFYNNEISEKSEIFDDQFSVERPDGSNFTLKIRSTKLEDSAMYFCASSEAGTTGNYGYTFGSGTRLTVV.

The genes are TRBV7-8 and TRBJ1-1; 7 nucleotides line up with TRBD1. Trimming removed 5 bases from V and 5 bases from J; junction bases left unmatched: 11. CDR1 and CDR2 (germline): SGHVS, FQNEAQ. There are 15 residues in the CDR3. The CDR3: CASSRTTGVRTEAFF. CDR3 in DNA: TGTGCCAGCAGCCGAACCACAGGGGTTAGAACTGAAGCTTTCTTT. The full variable domain, in which reference TRBV7-8 and TRBJ1-1 provide the parts outside the CDR3, is GAGVSQSPRYKVAKRGQDVALRCDPISGHVSLFWYQQALGQGPEFLTYFQNEAQLDKSGLPSDRFFAERPEGSVSTLKIQRTQQEDSAVYLCASSRTTGVRTEAFFGQGTRLTVV.

The table lists this clone with a count of one. This chain joins TRBV30 and TRBJ2-5, with TRBD1 matching 8 bases. J gave up 8 bases and V 5 bases, and 10 bases lay outside the gene matches. Germline values: CDR1 GTSNPN, CDR2 SVGIG (reference sequence). The CDR3 is 13 residues long. The CDR3 loop is CAWSGTGAFTQYF. The CDR3 nucleotides are TGTGCCTGGTCCGGGACAGGCGCTTTTACCCAGTACTTC. Looking up the rest from reference TRBV30 and TRBJ2-5 gives the full variable domain: SQTIHQWPATLVQPVGSPLSLECTVEGTSNPNLYWYRQAAGRGLQLLFYSVGIGQISSEVPQNLSASRPQDRQFILSSKKLLLSDSGFYLCAWSGTGAFTQYFGPGTRLLVL.

The chain has TRBV19 and TRBJ2-1; D is unclear. The germline V gene encodes CDR1 LNHDA and CDR2 SQIVND (reference sequence). The CDR3 totals 15 residues. The V and J ends lost 4 bases and 0 bases respectively, with 10 bases between them. CDR3 sequence: CASSSQQSSYNEQFF. The CDR3 coding sequence is TGTGCCAGTAGTAGCCAACAGAGCTCCTACAATGAGCAGTTCTTC.

This clone appeared a few times. The chain links TRBV18 to TRBJ1-2, with 8 bases that match TRBD1. The CDR3 is 14 amino acids. Germline V gene data show CDR1 as KGHSH and CDR2 as LQKENI. The trim removed 4 bases at V and 1 base at J, leaving 2 bases unmatched. Written as DNA, the CDR3 is TGTGCCAGCTCACTTACAGGGGGTAACTATGGCTACACCTTC. This sequence encodes CASSLTGGNYGYTF. Looking up the rest from reference TRBV18 and TRBJ1-2 gives the full variable domain: NAGVMQNPRHLVRRRGQEARLRCSPMKGHSHVYWYRQLPEEGLKFMVYLQKENIIDESGMPKERFSAEFPKEGPSILRIQQVVRGDSAAYFCASSLTGGNYGYTFGSGTRLTVV.

V is TRBV18 and J is TRBJ2-7, with D possibly being TRBD1 (7 bases). Germline assignment: CDR1 KGHSH and CDR2 LQKENI. Trimming pared 2 bases from V and 6 bases from J, leaving 14 bases between. The length of the CDR3 is 14 residues. CDR3 DNA: TGTGCCAGCTCACCAGCCCAGGGGGGATTCGAGCAGTACGTC. Amino acids: CASSPAQGGFEQYV.

In its sample, this clone was seen once. The J gene is TRBJ2-7, the V gene TRBV6-2 or TRBV6-3; possibly TRBD1 for D (5 bases). Germline CDR1 reads MNHEY; CDR2 reads SVGEGT. V shed 6 bases and J shed 2 bases, with 11 bases lying between them. This CDR3 is 13 amino acids long. CDR3 loop: CASSRQSTYEQYF. CDR3 DNA: TGTGCCAGCAGCCGACAGTCCACCTACGAGCAGTACTTC.

This chain joins TRBV6-1 and TRBJ2-5; D might be TRBD2 (6 bases). The J call is uncertain, as TRBJ2-7 better fits the DNA end. This CDR3 is built from 17 residues. Germline assignment: CDR1 MNHNS and CDR2 SASEGT. The CDR3 region has the DNA TGTGCCAGCAGTGAGATCCCCCCGGGACTGAGCTCCTACGAGCAGTACTTC. It encodes CASSEIPPGLSSYEQYF.

The chain carries TRBV5-6 and TRBJ2-3; TRBD1 might be the D (5 bases). V was trimmed by 0 bases and J by 6 bases, leaving 5 bases between them. This CDR3 has 12 amino acids. The germline V gene has CDR1 SGHDT and CDR2 YYEEEE. CDR3 bases: TGTGCCAGCAGCTTGGGACAGGATACGCAGTATTTT. This codes for CASSLGQDTQYF.

This clone has a handful of counts. The genes are TRBV2 and TRBJ1-2; D may be TRBD1 (6 bases). The CDR3 runs 13 residues. Trimming shortened V by 7 bases and J by 5 bases, and 14 bases separated the two germline ends. Germline assignment: CDR1 SNHLY and CDR2 FYNNEI. CDR3 DNA sequence: TGTGCCAGCATCCCCGGGGGGCCTTATGGCTACACCTTC. Translation gives CASIPGGPYGYTF.

This clone has a single count. J is TRBJ1-1 and V is TRBV19; TRBD1 aligns across 7 bases. This CDR3 spans 13 amino acids. The V segment lost 7 bases and the J segment 0 bases; nucleotides outside the gene matches: 2. Germline CDR1 and CDR2: LNHDA and SQIVND (reference sequence). The DNA of the CDR3 is TGTGCCAGTACGGGACAGCTGAACACTGAAGCTTTCTTT. As protein: CASTGQLNTEAFF.

V and J are TRBV28 and TRBJ1-1; TRBD1 is a possible D gene (6 bases). Trimming removed 4 bases from V and 1 base from J, with 22 bases in between. Germline V gives CDR1 MDHEN, CDR2 SYDVKM. There are 18 residues in the CDR3. Here the CDR3 DNA reads TGTGCCAGCAGTTCTTTACCCTTAAGGGGGTACAAGAACACTGAAGCTTTCTTT. This codes for CASSSLPLRGYKNTEAFF.

The chain joins TRBV7-9 to TRBJ2-5, with 8 positions matching TRBD1. Germline CDR1 SEHNR, CDR2 FQNEAQ (reference sequence). The V segment lost 6 bases and the J segment 5 bases; nucleotides outside the gene matches: 5. CDR3 length: 13 residues. CDR3 region: CASSLTGAETQYF. The CDR3 region has the DNA TGTGCCAGCAGTTTGACAGGGGCCGAGACCCAGTACTTC. The variable domain in full, with the rest retrieved from reference TRBV7-9 and TRBJ2-5, is DTGVSQNPRHKITKRGQNVTFRCDPISEHNRLYWYRQTLGQGPEFLTYFQNEAQLEKSRLLSDRFSAERPKGSFSTLEIQRTEQGDSAMYLCASSLTGAETQYFGPGTRLLVL.

The chain employs TRBV29-1 and TRBJ2-3, with 7 bases that match TRBD2. The V and J ends lost 7 bases and 1 base, in that order; junction bases with no gene match: 5. The CDR3 runs 13 residues. The germline V gene has CDR1 SQVTM and CDR2 ANQGSEA. CDR3 region: CSGASGRTDTQYF. The CDR3 nucleotides are TGCAGCGGGGCTAGCGGCCGCACAGATACGCAGTATTTT.

The rearrangement links TRBV19 to TRBJ2-5; TRBD2 matches 7 bases. With 0 bases clipped from V and 4 bases from J, the junction kept 5 bases outside the gene matches. Looked up from germline, CDR1 is LNHDA and CDR2 is SQIVND (reference sequence). The length of the CDR3 is 15 residues. CDR3 residues: CASSIDYGGGETQYF. In DNA, the CDR3 is TGTGCCAGTAGTATAGATTACGGCGGGGGAGAGACCCAGTACTTC.

The V and J genes are TRBV4-2 and TRBJ2-1; 7 bases map to TRBD2. V trimming: 4 bases; J trimming: 0 bases; junction bases outside the gene matches: 9. Germline CDR1 and CDR2: LGHNA and YNFKEQ. The CDR3 has 17 amino acids. The CDR3 DNA reads TGTGCCAGCAGCCCGAGTTTTACGGGGGGCTCCTACAATGAGCAGTTCTTC. Translation gives CASSPSFTGGSYNEQFF.

J is TRBJ2-1 and V is TRBV9; perhaps TRBD2 as D (6 bases). The V end was cut by 4 bases, the J end by 7 bases, with 9 bases between. Germline V CDR1 and CDR2: SGDLS, YYNGEE. This CDR3 is built from 12 residues. The CDR3 DNA is TGTGCCAGCAGCACCGGGGGTAATGAGCAGTTCTTC. This translates into CASSTGGNEQFF.

The V call is TRBV12-5, the J call TRBJ2-3; TRBD2 is a possible D gene (5 bases). Germline V gene lookup returns CDR1 LGHNT and CDR2 FRNRAP. V lost 1 base and J 0 bases, leaving 14 bases between the germline ends. CDR3 length: 17 amino acids. The CDR3 spells CASGLGLAGPSTDTQYF. The CDR3 nucleotides are TGTGCTAGTGGTTTGGGCCTCGCGGGCCCGAGCACAGATACGCAGTATTTT.

The V call is TRBV9, the J call TRBJ2-1; no definite D call. This CDR3 is 12 amino acids long. From germline, CDR1 is SGDLS and CDR2 YYNGEE. V was clipped by 0 bases and J by 8 bases, with 6 bases between them. CDR3: CASSVGAHEQFF. CDR3 nucleotide sequence: TGTGCCAGCAGCGTAGGGGCCCATGAGCAGTTCTTC.

The rearrangement joins TRBV5-1 to TRBJ2-5, with D hard to call. Germline CDR1 SGHRS, CDR2 YFSETQ. The CDR3 has 15 residues. The V end lost 5 bases, the J end lost 5 bases, and 19 bases lay between the germline ends. CDR3 residues: CASREVPAPEETQYF. In nucleotides, the CDR3 is TGCGCCAGCAGAGAGGTCCCCGCTCCTGAGGAGACCCAGTACTTC. The full variable domain, in which reference TRBV5-1 and TRBJ2-5 provide the parts outside the CDR3, is KAGVTQTPRYLIKTRGQQVTLSCSPISGHRSVSWYQQTPGQGLQFLFEYFSETQRNKGNFPGRFSGRQFSNSRSEMNVSTLELGDSALYLCASREVPAPEETQYFGPGTRLLVL.

CDR3 residues: CAWSTGGRVETQYF. CDR3 in DNA: TGTGCCTGGAGTACGGGGGGCCGCGTGGAGACCCAGTACTTC. The J gene is TRBJ2-5, the V gene TRBV30; maybe TRBD2 (7 bases). Trimming took off 2 bases at V and 5 bases at J, with 15 bases between the two ends. Germline CDR1 GTSNPN, CDR2 SVGIG (reference sequence). The CDR3 runs to 14 residues.

This chain uses TRBV6-5 with TRBJ1-1; D might be TRBD1 (5 bases). Germline V lookup: CDR1 MNHEY, CDR2 SVGAGI. V gave up 2 bases and J gave up 6 bases, with 16 bases separating them. The CDR3 is 15 residues long. The DNA of the CDR3 is TGTGCCAGCAGTTACGGCCCGAGGAAGGGGCCTGAAGCTTTCTTT. Its protein product is CASSYGPRKGPEAFF.

The chain's CDR3 is CASVWNTEAFF. The CDR3 DNA follows: TGTGCCAGCGTCTGGAACACTGAAGCTTTCTTT. The rearrangement joins TRBV28 to TRBJ1-1; D uncertain. The V gene's germline CDR1 is MDHEN and CDR2 SYDVKM. Trimming stripped 8 bases from V and 1 base from J, with 5 bases between. The CDR3 runs 11 residues.

The CDR3, as DNA: TGCGCCAGCAGCTCACGATGGGACTACACTGAAGCTTTCTTT. Translation: CASSSRWDYTEAFF. The chain employs TRBV5-1 and TRBJ1-1, with a tentative D call TRBD1 (5 bases). V lost 3 bases and J lost 3, with 12 bases in between. The germline gives CDR1 SGHRS, CDR2 YFSETQ. This CDR3 is built from 14 residues.

CDR3 in DNA: TGTGCCAGCAGTCCCATCAGGGGGATGAATCAGCCCCAGCATTTT. This sequence encodes CASSPIRGMNQPQHF. The V call is TRBV6-6, the J call TRBJ1-5; TRBD1 agrees at 7 bases. Per the germline V gene, CDR1 is MNHNY and CDR2 is SVGAGI (reference sequence). This CDR3 region has 15 residues. V lost 5 bases, J lost 4 bases, and 8 bases stayed unmatched.